This T cell receptor (beta chain) was captured in a study of T cell responses to AZD1222 COVID-19 vaccine. Study findings and constraints: Seropositive status at baseline applied to only five or six AZD1222 recipients.

Profiled with immunoSEQ multiplex PCR; TCRdb holds only in-frame clones, not every one. The repertoire holds under 150,000 clones, with about 91% as singletons. Trimming removed 0 bases from V and 8 bases from J, with 16 bases in between. CDR1 and CDR2 (germline): LNHDA, SQIVND (reference sequence). There are 15 residues in the CDR3. About this clone itself: Its target is unknown.

The origin of this receptor is an adult in good health. The chain has TRBV19 and TRBJ1-2; D is ambiguous. The source was peripheral blood, collected on day 0 of AZD1222 vaccination. The chain's CDR3 is CASSIDLSSGEGYTF. CDR3 DNA: TGTGCCAGTAGTATAGATCTCTCGAGCGGTGAAGGCTACACCTTC.